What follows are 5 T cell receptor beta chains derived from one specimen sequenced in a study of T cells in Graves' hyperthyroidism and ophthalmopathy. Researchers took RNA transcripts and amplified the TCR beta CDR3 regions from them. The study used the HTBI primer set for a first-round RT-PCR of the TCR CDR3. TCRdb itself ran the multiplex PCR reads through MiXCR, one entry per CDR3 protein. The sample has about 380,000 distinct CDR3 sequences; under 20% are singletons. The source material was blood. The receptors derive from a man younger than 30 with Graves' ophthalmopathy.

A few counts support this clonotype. CDR3 in amino acids: CASTGGPPSPLHF. The CDR3 DNA sequence: TGCGCCAGCACCGGGGGACCACCTTCACCCCTCCACTTT. The rearrangement links TRBV5-1 to TRBJ1-6; D is possibly TRBD1 (5 bases). Trimming cost V 6 bases and J 9 bases, with 13 bases left between them. The CDR3 consists of 13 residues. From germline, CDR1 is SGHRS and CDR2 YFSETQ.

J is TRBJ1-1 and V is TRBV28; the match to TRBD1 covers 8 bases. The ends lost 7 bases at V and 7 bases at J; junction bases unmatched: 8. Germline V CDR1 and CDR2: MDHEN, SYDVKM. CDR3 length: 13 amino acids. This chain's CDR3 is CASNRRGRIEAFF. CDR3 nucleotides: TGTGCCAGCAACCGCAGGGGGCGTATTGAAGCTTTCTTT.

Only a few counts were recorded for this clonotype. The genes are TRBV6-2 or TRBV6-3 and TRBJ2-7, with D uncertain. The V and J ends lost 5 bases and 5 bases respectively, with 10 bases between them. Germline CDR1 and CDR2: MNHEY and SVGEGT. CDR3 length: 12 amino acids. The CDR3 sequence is CASSLLPHEQYF. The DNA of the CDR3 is TGTGCCAGCAGTCTCCTCCCCCACGAGCAGTACTTC.

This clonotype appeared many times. In DNA, the CDR3 is TGTGCCAGCAGGGCCCAGGGAGAGGGCTACAGCGAGCAGTACTTC. Encoded protein: CASRAQGEGYSEQYF. The chain uses TRBV28 and TRBJ2-7; the D gene could be TRBD1 or TRBD2 (5 bases each). The CDR3 is 15 amino acids. Germline-derived CDR1 and CDR2 are MDHEN and SYDVKM. V lost 6 bases and J 6 bases, leaving 21 bases between the germline ends.

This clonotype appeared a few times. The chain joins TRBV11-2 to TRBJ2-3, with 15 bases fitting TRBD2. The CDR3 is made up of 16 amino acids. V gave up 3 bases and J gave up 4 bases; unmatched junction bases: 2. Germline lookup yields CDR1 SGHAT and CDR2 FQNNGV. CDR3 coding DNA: TGTGCCAGCAGCTTGGGACTAGCGGGGGGATCAGATACGCAGTATTTT. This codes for CASSLGLAGGSDTQYF.